The 25 T cell receptor beta chains below come from one sample, sequenced in a study of blood T cells in healthy people across ages. Combining a sample-barcoded 5' primer with a J-beta primer mix, a second PCR ran for roughly 7 to 12 cycles. TCRdb called the 5' RACE reads again in MiXCR, with one record for every CDR3 protein. Of approximately 1.5 million distinct CDR3 sequences in the sample, roughly 32% were seen once. Sequencing used blood. These receptors all come from a woman between 25 and 40 years old in good health.

V gene TRBV27 combines with J gene TRBJ2-7; the D gene could be TRBD1 or TRBD2 (5 bases each). The CDR3 length is 16 residues. V lost 5 bases and J 5 bases, leaving 22 bases between the germline ends. Germline CDR1 and CDR2: MNHEY and SMNVEV (reference sequence). The CDR3 DNA is TGTGCCAGCAGTCCACAAGGGACCGTTACTGTCCACGAGCAGTACTTC. Protein sequence: CASSPQGTVTVHEQYF.

As for this clonotype: This clone may be a read error of a much larger clone one base away. This CDR3 is missing its conserved last phenylalanine or tryptophan, likely due to a read error. This sequence joins TRBV12-3 or TRBV12-4 and TRBJ2-5; TRBD1 aligns across 9 bases. The V gene end was trimmed by 4 bases and the J gene end by 4 bases; junction bases not matched to a gene: 7. The CDR3 totals 15 residues. The CDR3 loop reads CASSSYRGQGETQYC. In DNA form, the CDR3 reads TGTGCCAGCAGTTCATACAGGGGGCAGGGAGAGACCCAGTACTGC.

This chain connects TRBV4-1 to TRBJ2-3; TRBD2 aligns across 9 bases. CDR3 length: 16 amino acids. Trimming at V came to 1 base and at J to 2 bases, leaving 4 bases not matched to a gene. From germline, CDR1 is MGHRA and CDR2 YSYEKL. CDR3 DNA: TGCGCCAGCAGCCAAGGGGCTAGCGGGACCACAGATACGCAGTATTTT. Translating gives CASSQGASGTTDTQYF.

This clonotype appeared a few times. The V gene is TRBV18, the J gene TRBJ1-2, with TRBD1 matching over 7 bases. V trimming: 1 base; J trimming: 5 bases; junction bases outside the gene matches: 10. The germline gives CDR1 KGHSH, CDR2 LQKENI. The CDR3 consists of 16 residues. The CDR3 here is CASSPRVGQSIYGYTF. For the CDR3, the DNA is TGTGCCAGCTCACCACGGGTGGGACAGAGTATTTATGGCTACACCTTC.

This clonotype was recorded a few times. The chain is built from TRBV21-1 and TRBJ2-3; TRBD2 is taken as the D call from the table, unchecked against the DNA. TRBV21-1 represents a pseudogene. This CDR3 is 16 amino acids long. The DNA of the CDR3 is TGTGCCAGCAGCAATACTAGCGGGGGGTACACAGATACGCAGTATTTT. This codes for CASSNTSGGYTDTQYF.

This clonotype was seen more than once but under ten times. V usage is TRBV12-3 or TRBV12-4 and J usage is TRBJ2-1, with D possibly TRBD1 on 5 matching bases. The V gene lost 7 bases and the J gene lost 15 bases, with 25 bases spanning the gap. This CDR3 contains 14 residues. The CDR3 DNA reads as TGTGCCAGCACCCCCGACAGTGCCCTCCACTTTTTGTTCTTC. Protein product: CASTPDSALHFLFF.

This clonotype was found a few times. The rearrangement joins TRBV5-5 to TRBJ1-3, with D hard to call. Germline CDR1 is SGHKS and CDR2 is YYEKEE (reference sequence). V was shortened by 4 bases and J by 7 bases, with 15 bases between the two germline ends. The length of the CDR3 is 14 residues. The CDR3 sequence: CASSPGGPGNTIYF. In DNA form, the CDR3 reads TGTGCCAGCAGCCCTGGAGGCCCGGGGAACACCATATATTTT.

The chain recombines TRBV10-3 with TRBJ2-3, with D perhaps TRBD1 (5 bases). Germline CDR1 and CDR2: ENHRY and SYGVKD. This CDR3 has 16 amino acids. Trimming shortened V by 0 bases and J by 0 bases, and 10 bases separated the two germline ends. The CDR3 coding sequence is TGTGCCATCAGTGAGTCGTCAGGGCCTAGCACAGATACGCAGTATTTT. As protein: CAISESSGPSTDTQYF.

About this clonotype itself: This clone may be a read error of a much larger clone one base away. This chain uses TRBV5-1 with TRBJ1-2, with 9 bases aligning to TRBD1. V shed 4 bases and J 9 bases; nucleotides not matched to a gene: 4. Germline V gives CDR1 SGHRS, CDR2 YFSETQ. The CDR3 has 12 residues. CDR3 sequence reads: CASSMDRGSYTF. Written as DNA, the CDR3 is TGCGCCAGCAGCATGGACAGGGGCAGCTACACCTTC. The full variable domain, rest sourced from reference TRBV5-1 and TRBJ1-2, is KAGVTQTPRYLIKTRGQQVTLSCSPISGHRSVSWYQQTPGQGLQFLFEYFSETQRNKGNFPGRFSGRQFSNSRSEMNVSTLELGDSALYLCASSMDRGSYTFGSGTRLTVV.

This clonotype turned up a few times. This sequence joins TRBV7-8 and TRBJ2-5, with D uncertain. The CDR3 spans 14 residues. Trimming stripped 3 bases from V and 2 bases from J, with 10 bases between. Looked up from germline, CDR1 is SGHVS and CDR2 is FQNEAQ. CDR3 protein: CASSFSARQETQYF. Written as DNA, the CDR3 is TGTGCCAGCAGCTTTTCTGCCCGGCAAGAGACCCAGTACTTC.

The rearrangement joins TRBV9 to TRBJ2-7; D perhaps matches TRBD2 (6 bases). Germline lookup yields CDR1 SGDLS and CDR2 YYNGEE. V lost 4 bases and J 2 bases, leaving 16 bases between the germline ends. The CDR3 extends over 15 amino acids. The CDR3 bases are TGTGCCAGCAGCTACCGGGACTCAGGACCCTACGAGCAGTACTTC. It codes for CASSYRDSGPYEQYF.

This clonotype was detected only once. This chain links TRBV5-1 with TRBJ1-5; 12 nucleotides agree with TRBD1. Germline V lookup: CDR1 SGHRS, CDR2 YFSETQ. CDR3 length: 17 amino acids. The trim removed 4 bases at V and 3 bases at J, leaving 8 bases unmatched. CDR3 in amino acids: CASSPGGTGGVNQPQHF. CDR3 bases: TGCGCCAGCAGCCCCGGTGGGACAGGGGGCGTCAATCAGCCCCAGCATTTT.

This clonotype turned up a few times. V gene TRBV5-1 combines with J gene TRBJ2-3; D tentatively reads TRBD1 or TRBD2 (5 bases each). The ends were cut back, 2 bases at V and 6 bases at J, with 16 bases in the middle. CDR3 length: 15 amino acids. Looked up from germline, CDR1 is SGHRS and CDR2 is YFSETQ. The CDR3 sequence: CASSFGATQTDTQYF. The CDR3 coding sequence is TGCGCCAGCAGCTTCGGGGCTACCCAGACCGATACGCAGTATTTT.

This clonotype has a handful of counts. This sequence joins TRBV10-3 and TRBJ2-1, with 7 positions matching TRBD2. Germline lookup yields CDR1 ENHRY and CDR2 SYGVKD. The CDR3 has 16 residues. Germline trimming cut 3 bases from V and 2 bases from J; bases unmatched to any gene: 7. Here the CDR3 reads CAISDRGSWPYNEQFF. The CDR3 DNA reads as TGTGCCATCAGTGATCGCGGGAGTTGGCCCTACAATGAGCAGTTCTTC.

This clonotype has only a few counts. This chain connects TRBV10-3 to TRBJ1-5; D gene ambiguous. The CDR3 loop spans 14 amino acids. Germline V lookup: CDR1 ENHRY, CDR2 SYGVKD. V shed 4 bases and J shed 3 bases, with 10 bases lying between them. This chain's CDR3 is CAISVERNNQPQHF. The CDR3, as DNA: TGTGCCATCAGTGTGGAAAGAAACAATCAGCCCCAGCATTTT.

This clonotype has just a few counts. This chain links TRBV11-2 with TRBJ1-2; 7 nucleotides align to TRBD1. Germline trimming cut 1 base from V and 4 bases from J; bases unmatched to any gene: 27. Germline CDR1 is SGHAT and CDR2 is FQNNGV. This CDR3 is built from 22 residues. The DNA for the CDR3 is TGTGCCAGCAGCTTAGGCCCAATCACCTTATCCGGACAGGATGAGATAGTCTATGGCTACACCTTC. Translated, it gives CASSLGPITLSGQDEIVYGYTF.

This rearrangement joins TRBV12-3 or TRBV12-4 to TRBJ2-6; 7 bases are a match to TRBD1. The CDR3 loop spans 17 amino acids. J gave up 0 bases and V 8 bases, and 10 bases lay outside the gene matches. The CDR3 DNA is TGTGCCAGCGACCTCCCGGGACAGTTCTCTGGGGCCAACGTCCTGACTTTC. Translated, it gives CASDLPGQFSGANVLTF.

The chain is built from TRBV3-1 and TRBJ2-5, with D possibly being TRBD2 (5 bases). CDR3 length equals 14 residues. Trimming removed 6 bases from V and 5 bases from J, with 16 bases in between. Germline-derived CDR1 and CDR2 are LGHDT and YNNKEL (reference sequence). The CDR3 protein is CASSPLTERETQYF. CDR3 nucleotide sequence: TGTGCCAGCAGTCCGCTAACAGAGCGGGAGACCCAGTACTTC.

With respect to this clonotype: Sequence at one end of the junction differs from germline and may be a read error. The CDR3 loop reads CAIRDGGVSNQPQHF. CDR3 bases: TGTGCCATCCGTGATGGGGGAGTTAGCAATCAGCCCCAGCATTTT. This chain uses TRBV10-3 with TRBJ1-5; tentative D call: TRBD1 (5 bases). This CDR3 contains 15 residues. The germline V gene has CDR1 ENHRY and CDR2 SYGVKD.

This clonotype was seen only a few times. J is TRBJ2-3 and V is TRBV11-2, with TRBD2 matching 11 bases. After removal of 1 base from V and 4 bases from J, the junction contained 4 bases not matched to a gene. The length of the CDR3 is 16 residues. Per the germline V gene, CDR1 is SGHAT and CDR2 is FQNNGV. Here the CDR3 reads CASSLVSGRAADTQYF. The CDR3 nucleotides read TGTGCCAGCAGCTTAGTTAGCGGGAGGGCGGCAGATACGCAGTATTTT.

CDR3 sequence (DNA): TGCAGTGCTAGTCCCCGGGACTCCTACAATGAGCAGTTCTTC. Protein product: CSASPRDSYNEQFF. The rearrangement joins TRBV20-1 to TRBJ2-1; D is possibly TRBD2 (5 bases). This CDR3 spans 14 amino acids. Per the germline V gene, CDR1 is DFQATT and CDR2 is SNEGSKA (reference sequence). Trimming cost V 3 bases and J 0 bases, with 9 bases left between them.

The J gene is TRBJ2-7, the V gene TRBV12-3 or TRBV12-4; perhaps TRBD1 as D (6 bases). This CDR3 comprises 14 residues. The V and J ends lost 5 bases and 1 base respectively, with 12 bases between them. Here the CDR3 reads CASSPDRFSYEQYF. As DNA, the CDR3 is TGTGCCAGCAGTCCTGACAGGTTTTCCTACGAGCAGTACTTC.

This clonotype was seen a handful of times. CDR3 sequence (DNA): TGTGCCAGCAGCCTGGACAGCCTCGGTCCGAACACTGAAGCTTTCTTT. This gives the protein CASSLDSLGPNTEAFF. V gene TRBV3-1 combines with J gene TRBJ1-1; D may be TRBD1 (6 bases). The CDR3 sequence is 16 residues long. The germline CDR1 and CDR2 sequences are LGHDT and YNNKEL (reference sequence). Trimming shortened V by 4 bases and J by 1 base, and 16 bases separated the two germline ends.

The chain couples TRBV2 to TRBJ1-5, with no clear D. The CDR3 extends over 15 amino acids. Deletions cut 2 bases from V and 2 bases from J, with 10 bases between. In germline, CDR1 is SNHLY, CDR2 FYNNEI. This CDR3 reads CASSELGPGNQPQHF. CDR3 DNA: TGTGCCAGCAGTGAACTCGGACCGGGCAATCAGCCCCAGCATTTT.

The J gene is TRBJ2-1, the V gene TRBV14, with D perhaps matching TRBD1 (5 bases). In germline, CDR1 is SGHDN, CDR2 FVKESK. The ends were cut back, 1 base at V and 8 bases at J, with 9 bases in the middle. The CDR3 length is 13 residues. In nucleotides, the CDR3 is TGTGCCAGCAGCCAAGCAGGGTACCATGAGCAGTTCTTC. It yields the protein CASSQAGYHEQFF.